The 26 T cell receptor beta chains given below trace back to one sample, sequenced in a study of graft-versus-host responses after intestinal transplantation. Libraries were prepared by immunoSEQ multiplex PCR; TCRdb keeps only in-frame clonotypes and omits some of them. This sample carries tens of thousands of clones, more than 90% of them seen once, and the ten largest clones take 6.5% to 7%. Source: bone marrow, taken 734 days after intestinal transplantation. The receptors stem from a human patient who received an intestinal transplant, so some T cells may come from the graft donor.

CDR3 sequence: CASSSWDRGLDGYTF. CDR3 sequence (DNA): TGTGCCAGCAGTTCCTGGGACAGGGGGCTGGATGGCTACACCTTC. This chain joins TRBV27 and TRBJ1-2; 12 positions agree with TRBD1. The germline CDR1 and CDR2 sequences are MNHEY and SMNVEV (reference sequence). This CDR3 region has 15 residues. Germline trimming cut 4 bases from V and 6 bases from J; bases unmatched to any gene: 6.

The V call is TRBV9, the J call TRBJ2-6; D ambiguous. Germline CDR1 is SGDLS and CDR2 is YYNGEE. Deletions cut 6 bases from V and 0 bases from J, with 13 bases between. CDR3 length: 16 residues. The DNA for the CDR3 is TGTGCCAGCACGGGTACCCTAAACTCTGGGGCCAACGTCCTGACTTTC. Its translation is CASTGTLNSGANVLTF.

This chain joins TRBV6-1 and TRBJ2-3; D not resolved. The ends were cut back, 3 bases at V and 3 bases at J, with 13 bases in the middle. This CDR3 region has 15 residues. Germline assignment: CDR1 MNHNS and CDR2 SASEGT. The CDR3 region is CASSDFPTPTDTQYF. The CDR3 bases are TGTGCCAGCAGTGATTTTCCGACACCGACAGATACGCAGTATTTT.

This chain uses TRBV7-6 with TRBJ1-1, with TRBD1 as a possible D gene (5 bases). Germline CDR1 reads SGHVS; CDR2 reads FNYEAQ. The CDR3 has 14 residues. With 1 base removed from V and 3 bases from J, the gap between germline ends came to 9 bases. The CDR3 coding sequence is TGTGCCAGCAGCTTAGACGGGGGATACACTGAAGCTTTCTTT. This gives the protein CASSLDGGYTEAFF.

The rearrangement joins TRBV10-3 to TRBJ2-1; 11 bases agree with TRBD2. J gave up 9 bases and V 6 bases, and 1 base lay outside the gene matches. Per the germline V gene, CDR1 is ENHRY and CDR2 is SYGVKD. This CDR3 contains 12 residues. The CDR3 DNA sequence: TGTGCCATCAGGGGGACTAGCGGTGAGCAGTTCTTC. Its translation is CAIRGTSGEQFF.

This clone was detected only a few times. V is TRBV19 and J is TRBJ1-6, with a tentative D call TRBD1 (6 bases). Germline-derived CDR1 and CDR2 are LNHDA and SQIVND (reference sequence). The germline V and J ends were trimmed by 4 bases and 9 bases, with 7 bases remaining between them. This CDR3 spans 12 amino acids. In DNA, the CDR3 is TGTGCCAGTAGTACGGACAGTTCACCCCTCCACTTT. This translates into CASSTDSSPLHF.

The J gene is TRBJ1-1, the V gene TRBV7-9; D call uncertain. The CDR3 extends over 13 amino acids. Trimming cost V 8 bases and J 1 base, with 11 bases left between them. Germline-derived CDR1 and CDR2 are SEHNR and FQNEAQ (reference sequence). The CDR3 region is CASSRTPNTEAFF. As DNA, the CDR3 is TGTGCCAGCTCTAGGACGCCGAACACTGAAGCTTTCTTT.

The rearrangement links TRBV15 to TRBJ1-3; a possible D gene is TRBD1 (5 bases). Germline assignment: CDR1 LNHNV and CDR2 YYDKDF (reference sequence). The CDR3 is made up of 16 amino acids. The V end lost 0 bases, the J end lost 0 bases, and 9 bases lay between the germline ends. The chain's CDR3 is CATSRDRGGSGNTIYF. The CDR3 DNA is TGTGCCACCAGCAGAGATCGTGGGGGCTCTGGAAACACCATATATTTT.

The chain joins TRBV9 to TRBJ2-3; D is possibly TRBD2 (6 bases). The CDR3 length is 18 residues. The V gene's germline CDR1 is SGDLS and CDR2 YYNGEE. V was shortened by 2 bases and J by 5 bases, with 24 bases between the two germline ends. The CDR3 DNA reads TGTGCCAGCAGCGTCAAGGCCGGGGCGGGACCGGCGGGAGATACGCAGTATTTT. Encoded protein: CASSVKAGAGPAGDTQYF.

The rearrangement uses TRBV18 and TRBJ2-7, with TRBD1 matching 9 bases. Germline V CDR1 and CDR2: KGHSH, LQKENI. The CDR3 length is 15 residues. Germline trimming cut 6 bases from V and 4 bases from J; bases unmatched to any gene: 10. CDR3 sequence reads: CASSPAGQGIYEQYF. In nucleotides, the CDR3 is TGTGCCAGCTCCCCGGCTGGACAGGGGATTTACGAGCAGTACTTC.

The gene calls are TRBV19 and TRBJ1-2; 7 positions agree with TRBD1. Germline V CDR1 and CDR2: LNHDA, SQIVND (reference sequence). Trimming cost V 11 bases and J 5 bases; bases outside gene matches: 14. The CDR3 is 14 residues long. The CDR3 DNA follows: TGTGCCGCTACGGCGCCGGGACAGAAATATGGCTACACCTTC. Translated, it gives CAATAPGQKYGYTF.

V usage is TRBV6-1 and J usage is TRBJ2-1; D gene unclear. CDR1 MNHNS and CDR2 SASEGT come from the germline V gene. Between the trimmed V and J ends, which lost 4 bases and 9 bases, there was a span of 7 bases. The CDR3 extends over 11 amino acids. CDR3 DNA: TGTGCCAGCAGTGGAGATTTTGAGCAGTTCTTC. This translates into CASSGDFEQFF.

The V call is TRBV11-2, the J call TRBJ2-1; 12 bases are shared with TRBD2. The CDR3 loop spans 17 amino acids. The ends lost 0 bases at V and 10 bases at J; junction bases unmatched: 10. Germline V gene lookup returns CDR1 SGHAT and CDR2 FQNNGV. The CDR3 nucleotides are TGTGCCAGCAGCTTAGACCGACTAGCGGGGGATTTGCAGGAGCAGTTCTTC. This codes for CASSLDRLAGDLQEQFF.

This rearrangement joins TRBV5-4 to TRBJ2-7, with D unclear. The V end was cut by 1 base, the J end by 6 bases, with 8 bases between. This CDR3 has 12 amino acids. Germline V gene lookup returns CDR1 SGHNT and CDR2 YYREEE (reference sequence). The CDR3 protein is CASSLIVGEQYF. Here the CDR3 DNA reads TGTGCCAGCAGCTTGATAGTCGGCGAGCAGTACTTC.

This rearrangement joins TRBV6-1 to TRBJ1-1; tentative D call: TRBD1 (6 bases). Germline values: CDR1 MNHNS, CDR2 SASEGT. The CDR3 has 13 residues. With 4 bases removed from V and 5 bases from J, the gap between germline ends came to 11 bases. The CDR3 loop is CASSGQGRTEAFF. The CDR3 DNA is TGTGCCAGCAGTGGGCAGGGGAGGACTGAAGCTTTCTTT.

In this sample, this clone turned up once. The chain is built from TRBV19 and TRBJ1-4; D gene ambiguous. V lost 5 bases, J lost 7 bases, and 14 bases lay in between. The germline gives CDR1 LNHDA, CDR2 SQIVND (reference sequence). The CDR3 has 14 amino acids. DNA of the CDR3: TGTGCCAGTAGTCCGGCTTGGCCTGGTGAAAAACTGTTTTTT. Translating it yields CASSPAWPGEKLFF.

V usage is TRBV7-2 and J usage is TRBJ2-3; the D is unclear. V was pared by 4 bases and J by 2 bases, with 7 bases between. Germline values: CDR1 SGHTA, CDR2 FQGNSA. CDR3 length: 13 residues. CDR3 amino acids: CASSSANTDTQYF. CDR3 sequence (DNA): TGTGCCAGCAGCTCGGCGAACACAGATACGCAGTATTTT. The complete variable domain, with remaining parts taken from reference TRBV7-2 and TRBJ2-3, reads GAGVSQSPSNKVTEKGKDVELRCDPISGHTALYWYRQSLGQGLEFLIYFQGNSAPDKSGLPSDRFSAERTGGSVSTLTIQRTQQEDSAVYLCASSSANTDTQYFGPGTRLTVL.

The gene calls are TRBV9 and TRBJ1-2; the D is unclear. There are 13 residues in the CDR3. The germline V gene encodes CDR1 SGDLS and CDR2 YYNGEE. V was shortened by 3 bases and J by 4 bases, with 10 bases between the two germline ends. The CDR3 nucleotides are TGTGCCAGCAGCGAGCGGGAGTTCTATGGCTACACCTTC. Amino acid sequence: CASSEREFYGYTF.

This sequence joins TRBV9 and TRBJ1-4; no definite D call. CDR1 SGDLS and CDR2 YYNGEE come from the germline V gene. The CDR3 is 15 amino acids. Trimming cost V 3 bases and J 4 bases, with 13 bases left between them. As DNA, the CDR3 is TGTGCCAGCAGCGCATGGACGGGTAATAATGAAAAACTGTTTTTT. Protein: CASSAWTGNNEKLFF. The full variable domain, in which reference TRBV9 and TRBJ1-4 provide the parts outside the CDR3, is DSGVTQTPKHLITATGQRVTLRCSPRSGDLSVYWYQQSLDQGLQFLIQYYNGEERAKGNILERFSAQQFPDLHSELNLSSLELGDSALYFCASSAWTGNNEKLFFGSGTQLSVL.

J is TRBJ2-5 and V is TRBV11-1; TRBD2 agrees at 7 bases. The CDR3 consists of 13 residues. The ends lost 5 bases at V and 5 bases at J; junction bases unmatched: 5. The germline V gene has CDR1 SGHAT and CDR2 FQDESV (reference sequence). DNA for the CDR3: TGTGCCAGCAGCGGGGAGGGATTGGAGACCCAGTACTTC. Protein: CASSGEGLETQYF.

This clone was observed a few times. The chain is built from TRBV19 and TRBJ1-1, with TRBD1 matching 12 bases. The V segment lost 4 bases and the J segment 1 base; nucleotides outside the gene matches: 7. CDR1 is LNHDA, CDR2 SQIVND, per germline (reference sequence). CDR3 length equals 17 residues. In nucleotides, the CDR3 is TGTGCCAGTAGTACGGGACAGGGGGCGCGTCCGAACACTGAAGCTTTCTTT. This encodes CASSTGQGARPNTEAFF.

In its sample, this clone was seen once. The V gene is TRBV19, the J gene TRBJ2-7; D remains unclear. V was pared by 4 bases and J by 2 bases, with 9 bases between. There are 13 residues in the CDR3. Germline V gives CDR1 LNHDA, CDR2 SQIVND (reference sequence). CDR3 DNA: TGTGCCAGTAGTAATCGAGTTGCCTACGAGCAGTACTTC. Its translation is CASSNRVAYEQYF.

Comments on this clone: The junction differs from germline at one of its ends, possibly a read error. V usage is TRBV5-1 and J usage is TRBJ1-1; 9 bases map to TRBD1. Germline lookup yields CDR1 SGHRS and CDR2 YFSETQ. The CDR3 is 14 residues long. The CDR3 loop is CASSLGTGPSEAFF. The CDR3 DNA reads as TGTGCCAGCAGCTTGGGGACAGGGCCTTCGGAAGCTTTCTTT.

The chain carries TRBV5-6 and TRBJ2-3, with a weak D call TRBD1 (6 bases). Germline CDR1 is SGHDT and CDR2 is YYEEEE. CDR3 length: 15 amino acids. V gave up 0 bases and J gave up 2 bases, with 10 bases separating them. This chain's CDR3 is CASSLADSLTDTQYF. CDR3 sequence (DNA): TGTGCCAGCAGCTTGGCGGACAGTCTCACAGATACGCAGTATTTT.

The gene calls are TRBV6-4 and TRBJ2-1; TRBD2 matches 7 bases. The CDR3 is made up of 14 amino acids. CDR1 MRHNA and CDR2 SNTAGT come from the germline V gene. V lost 4 bases, J lost 0 bases, and 0 bases stayed unmatched. CDR3: CASSASGSYNEQFF. The DNA for the CDR3 is TGTGCCAGCAGTGCTAGCGGCTCCTACAATGAGCAGTTCTTC.

This chain links TRBV7-3 with TRBJ2-6; D call uncertain. Per the germline V gene, CDR1 is SGHTA and CDR2 is FQGTGA. This CDR3 region has 15 residues. V lost 5 bases and J lost 1, with 9 bases in between. The CDR3 reads CASSVSLSGANVLTF. The CDR3 DNA reads as TGTGCCAGCAGCGTCTCCCTATCTGGGGCCAACGTCCTGACTTTC.